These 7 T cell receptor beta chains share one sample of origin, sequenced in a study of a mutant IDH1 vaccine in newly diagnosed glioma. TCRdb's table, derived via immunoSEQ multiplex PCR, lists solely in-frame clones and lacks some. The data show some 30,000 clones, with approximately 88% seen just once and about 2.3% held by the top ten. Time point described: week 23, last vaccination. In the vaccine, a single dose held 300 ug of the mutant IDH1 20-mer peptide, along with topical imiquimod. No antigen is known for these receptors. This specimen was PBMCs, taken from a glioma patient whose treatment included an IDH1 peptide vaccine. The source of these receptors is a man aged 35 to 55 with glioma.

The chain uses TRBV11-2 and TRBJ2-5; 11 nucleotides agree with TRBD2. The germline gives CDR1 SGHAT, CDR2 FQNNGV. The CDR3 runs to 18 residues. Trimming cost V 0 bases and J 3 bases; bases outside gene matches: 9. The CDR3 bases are TGTGCCAGCAGCTTAGATCGGCCGCTAGCGGGGGGTAAAGAGACCCAGTACTTC. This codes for CASSLDRPLAGGKETQYF. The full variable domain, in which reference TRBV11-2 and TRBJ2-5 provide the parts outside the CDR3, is EAGVAQSPRYKIIEKRQSVAFWCNPISGHATLYWYQQILGQGPKLLIQFQNNGVVDDSQLPKDRFSAERLKGVDSTLKIQPAKLEDSAVYLCASSLDRPLAGGKETQYFGPGTRLLVL.

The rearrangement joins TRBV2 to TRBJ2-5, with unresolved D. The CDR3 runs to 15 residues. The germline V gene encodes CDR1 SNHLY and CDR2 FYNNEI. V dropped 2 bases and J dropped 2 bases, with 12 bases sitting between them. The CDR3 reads CASSERMRSQETQYF. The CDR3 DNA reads TGTGCCAGCAGTGAAAGAATGCGGTCACAAGAGACCCAGTACTTC.

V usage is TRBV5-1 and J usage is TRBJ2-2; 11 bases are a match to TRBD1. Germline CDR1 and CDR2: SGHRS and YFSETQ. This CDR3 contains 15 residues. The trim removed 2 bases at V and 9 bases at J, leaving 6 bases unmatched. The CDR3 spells CASSFPGQGERELFF. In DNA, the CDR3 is TGCGCCAGCAGCTTTCCGGGACAGGGGGAGCGGGAGCTGTTTTTT. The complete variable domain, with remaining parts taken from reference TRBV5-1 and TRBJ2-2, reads KAGVTQTPRYLIKTRGQQVTLSCSPISGHRSVSWYQQTPGQGLQFLFEYFSETQRNKGNFPGRFSGRQFSNSRSEMNVSTLELGDSALYLCASSFPGQGERELFFGEGSRLTVL.

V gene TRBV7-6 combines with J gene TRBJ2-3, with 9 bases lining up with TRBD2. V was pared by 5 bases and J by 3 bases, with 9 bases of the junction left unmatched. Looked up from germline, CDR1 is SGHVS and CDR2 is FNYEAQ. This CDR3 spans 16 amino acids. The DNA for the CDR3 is TGTGCCAGCAGCGCAGCGGGGGGTCGGGGTACAGATACGCAGTATTTT. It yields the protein CASSAAGGRGTDTQYF.

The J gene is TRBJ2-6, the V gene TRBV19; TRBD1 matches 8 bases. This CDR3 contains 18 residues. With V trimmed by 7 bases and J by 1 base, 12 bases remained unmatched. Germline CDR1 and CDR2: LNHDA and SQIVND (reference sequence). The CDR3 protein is CASTPMRQGISGANVLTF. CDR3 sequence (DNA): TGTGCCAGTACCCCGATGAGACAGGGGATTTCTGGGGCCAACGTCCTGACTTTC. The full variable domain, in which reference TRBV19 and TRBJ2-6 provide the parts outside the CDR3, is DGGITQSPKYLFRKEGQNVTLSCEQNLNHDAMYWYRQDPGQGLRLIYYSQIVNDFQKGDIAEGYSVSREKKESFPLTVTSAQKNPTAFYLCASTPMRQGISGANVLTFGAGSRLTVL.

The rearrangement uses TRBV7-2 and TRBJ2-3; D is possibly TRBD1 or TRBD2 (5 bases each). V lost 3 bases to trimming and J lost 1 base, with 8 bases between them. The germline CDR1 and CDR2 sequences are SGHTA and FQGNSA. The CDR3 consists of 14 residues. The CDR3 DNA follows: TGTGCCAGCAGCTTTGGGGGAGGCACAGATACGCAGTATTTT. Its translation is CASSFGGGTDTQYF.

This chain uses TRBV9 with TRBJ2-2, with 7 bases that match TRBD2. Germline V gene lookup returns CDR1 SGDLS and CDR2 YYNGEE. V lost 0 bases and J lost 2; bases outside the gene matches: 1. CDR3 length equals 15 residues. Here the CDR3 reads CASSVGGRNTGELFF. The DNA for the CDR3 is TGTGCCAGCAGCGTAGGCGGGAGAAACACCGGGGAGCTGTTTTTT.